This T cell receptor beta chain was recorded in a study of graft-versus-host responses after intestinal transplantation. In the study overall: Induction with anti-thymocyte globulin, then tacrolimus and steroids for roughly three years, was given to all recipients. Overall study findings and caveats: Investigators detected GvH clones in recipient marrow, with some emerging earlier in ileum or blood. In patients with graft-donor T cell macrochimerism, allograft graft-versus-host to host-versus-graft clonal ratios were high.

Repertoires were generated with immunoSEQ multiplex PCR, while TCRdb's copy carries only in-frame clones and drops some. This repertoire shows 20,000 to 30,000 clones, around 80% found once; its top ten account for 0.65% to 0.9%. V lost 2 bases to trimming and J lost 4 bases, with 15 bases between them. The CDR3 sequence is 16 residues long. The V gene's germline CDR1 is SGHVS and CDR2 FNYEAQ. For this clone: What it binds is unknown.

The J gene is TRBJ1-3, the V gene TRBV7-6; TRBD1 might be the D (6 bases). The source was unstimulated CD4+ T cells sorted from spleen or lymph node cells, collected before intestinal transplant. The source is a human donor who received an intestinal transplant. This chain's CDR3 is CASSLNKGGKGNTIYF. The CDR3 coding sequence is TGTGCCAGCAGCTTAAATAAGGGGGGTAAAGGAAACACCATATATTTT. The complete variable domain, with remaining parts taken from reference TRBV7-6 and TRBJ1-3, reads GAGVSQSPRYKVTKRGQDVALRCDPISGHVSLYWYRQALGQGPEFLTYFNYEAQQDKSGLPNDRFSAERPEGSISTLTIQRTEQRDSAMYRCASSLNKGGKGNTIYFGEGSWLTVV.